Following are 11 T cell receptor beta chains from one sample sequenced in a study of blood T cell repertoires in COVID-19. The table came from immunoSEQ multiplex PCR; TCRdb's copy has only in-frame clones and leaves some out. The sample includes about 220,000 clones, roughly 88% of them seen just once. Sequencing input: PBMCs or T cells enriched from blood (not recorded which). All receptors come from a woman aged 45-65 years with acute COVID-19.

This chain links TRBV4-3 with TRBJ2-7; TRBD2 agrees at 8 bases. Per germline, CDR1 LGHNA and CDR2 YSLEER. The CDR3 runs 16 residues. The ends lost 0 bases at V and 5 bases at J; junction bases unmatched: 9. The CDR3 nucleotides read TGCGCCAGCAGCCAAGATTTCCGGGAGGGCCGCCACGAGCAGTACTTC. Protein sequence: CASSQDFREGRHEQYF.

V is TRBV29-1 and J is TRBJ2-2, with TRBD1 matching over 8 bases. The CDR3 sequence is 14 residues long. In germline, CDR1 is SQVTM, CDR2 ANQGSEA. V lost 8 bases to trimming and J lost 2 bases; unmatched junction nucleotides: 7. The CDR3 region is CSCPGQVNTGELFF. CDR3 coding DNA: TGCAGCTGTCCGGGACAGGTTAACACCGGGGAGCTGTTTTTT.

The genes are TRBV5-4 and TRBJ1-6; D uncertain. Between the trimmed V and J ends, which lost 3 bases and 7 bases, there was a span of 14 bases. This CDR3 has 15 residues. CDR1 and CDR2 from the germline V gene are SGHNT and YYREEE (reference sequence). The CDR3, as DNA: TGTGCCAGCAGCTCTGGACCGGGGAGAAATTCACCCCTCCACTTT. It yields the protein CASSSGPGRNSPLHF.

The V gene is TRBV5-1, the J gene TRBJ2-5, with D hard to call. This CDR3 spans 12 amino acids. CDR1 SGHRS and CDR2 YFSETQ come from the germline V gene. The V and J ends lost 4 bases and 3 bases respectively, with 7 bases between them. CDR3 loop: CASSIDKETQYF. The CDR3 nucleotides are TGCGCCAGCAGCATAGATAAAGAGACCCAGTACTTC.

The chain is built from TRBV28 and TRBJ2-2; 12 bases map to TRBD2. Germline loops: CDR1 MDHEN, CDR2 SYDVKM. The CDR3 consists of 16 residues. With 4 bases clipped from V and 5 bases from J, the junction kept 5 bases outside the gene matches. This CDR3 is CASSYPGTSGTGELFF. DNA of the CDR3: TGTGCCAGCAGTTACCCCGGGACTAGCGGGACCGGGGAGCTGTTTTTT. Looking up the rest from reference TRBV28 and TRBJ2-2 gives the full variable domain: DVKVTQSSRYLVKRTGEKVFLECVQDMDHENMFWYRQDPGLGLRLIYFSYDVKMKEKGDIPEGYSVSREKKERFSLILESASTNQTSMYLCASSYPGTSGTGELFFGEGSRLTVL.

By sample share, this clone is medium-sized. The chain combines TRBV12-3 or TRBV12-4 with TRBJ1-2; the match to TRBD1 covers 9 bases. The CDR3 has 13 residues. V was clipped by 10 bases and J by 6 bases; unmatched bases: 9. CDR3 sequence: CATVGTGRHGYTF. CDR3 bases: TGTGCCACCGTGGGGACAGGGCGTCATGGCTACACCTTC.

This clone appeared once. The genes are TRBV24-1 and TRBJ2-5; 9 bases are shared with TRBD1. CDR3 length equals 16 residues. The germline CDR1 and CDR2 sequences are KGHDR and SFDVKD. The junction had 8 bases not matched to a gene; V was cut back by 3 bases and J by 4 bases. The CDR3 nucleotides read TGTGCCACCAGTGATCCCGGGACAGGGAGGGGAGAGACCCAGTACTTC. Its translation is CATSDPGTGRGETQYF.

The chain recombines TRBV6-4 with TRBJ2-7, with 12 bases aligning to TRBD1. The CDR3 length is 15 residues. After removal of 3 bases from V and 6 bases from J, the junction contained 6 bases not matched to a gene. Per germline, CDR1 MRHNA and CDR2 SNTAGT. Written as DNA, the CDR3 is TGTGCCAGCAGTGAGGGACAGGGGGCAGCGATCGAGCAGTACTTC. Its translation is CASSEGQGAAIEQYF.

The V call is TRBV28, the J call TRBJ2-3, with 8 bases matching TRBD1. V lost 4 bases and J lost 1; bases outside the gene matches: 7. Germline V gene sequence: CDR1 MDHEN, CDR2 SYDVKM. This CDR3 comprises 16 residues. The CDR3 DNA reads TGTGCCAGCAGTTCTCCAGGGGGCGCCGGCACAGATACGCAGTATTTT. Translated, it gives CASSSPGGAGTDTQYF.

The chain joins TRBV3-1 (or the pseudogene TRBV3-2) to TRBJ2-2; the match to TRBD2 covers 14 bases. V lost 4 bases to trimming and J lost 4 bases; unmatched junction nucleotides: 5. The germline V gene has CDR1 LGHDT and CDR2 YNNKEL (reference sequence). The CDR3 sequence is 17 residues long. CDR3 sequence (DNA): TGTGCCAGCAGCCGGGGACTAGCGGGAGCAGCCACCGGGGAGCTGTTTTTT. Its protein is CASSRGLAGAATGELFF.

This clone was seen only a few times. The rearrangement joins TRBV9 to TRBJ1-4; D not resolved. Between the trimmed V and J ends, which lost 1 base and 7 bases, there was a span of 11 bases. CDR1 SGDLS and CDR2 YYNGEE come from the germline V gene. The CDR3 sequence is 14 residues long. The DNA of the CDR3 is TGTGCCAGCAGCGTATCGGCAGGCAGTGAAAAACTGTTTTTT. The encoded protein is CASSVSAGSEKLFF.